In its sample, the clone carrying this TCR beta chain was seen many times. Its antigen is undetermined. The sample originates from a study of glioma-infiltrating T cells. Study overall: Glioblastomas were WHO grade IV, sampled at first diagnosis; low-grade were grade II. Glioma patients had dexamethasone for six or fewer days before surgery.

Germline loops: CDR1 DFQATT, CDR2 SNEGSKA (reference sequence). The V end lost 3 bases, the J end lost 4 bases, and 8 bases lay between the germline ends. This CDR3 has 12 amino acids. Study outcomes and limitations: Patients with low tissue-blood divergence carried a signature set of shared blood CDR3 motifs.

The iRepertoire nested amplicon-rescue multiplex PCR amplified TCR alpha and beta CDR3s from RNA. For one-step reverse transcription and amplification, 100-400 ng of tissue mRNA or PBMC total RNA was used. Using its own MiXCR run on the multiplex PCR reads, TCRdb lists one record per CDR3 protein. The sample carries about 380,000 distinct CDR3 sequences, roughly two fifths recorded once. The sequence derives from a human donor with low-grade glioma or glioblastoma, undergoing nonglioma brain surgery, or in good health (not recorded which). The sequenced material came from glioma tissue, nonneoplastic brain tissue, or PBMCs (not recorded which). V is TRBV20-1 and J is TRBJ2-3; no reliable D call. The CDR3 reads CSASFGPDTQYF. The DNA of the CDR3 is TGCAGTGCTAGCTTCGGGCCAGATACGCAGTATTTT.